Listed below are T cell receptor beta chains from one sample, sequenced in a study of T cells in Graves' hyperthyroidism and ophthalmopathy. From the multiplex PCR reads, TCRdb called clonotypes with MiXCR, one entry per CDR3 protein. The sample gives approximately 260,000 distinct CDR3 sequences, 13% to 15% of which show up once; 30% to 35% is in the top ten. Sequencing was done on a sample of blood. These receptors all stem from a woman between 45 and 65 years old with Graves' hyperthyroidism that later progressed to Graves' ophthalmopathy. The CDR3 runs from the conserved cysteine through the conserved F or W. The D gene is left open where the match is weak. Only part of the rows carry a size: once, few, many, or a class if the clone is expanded.

>few|TRBJ1-2|TRBV6-1|TRBD1
CASSFRLLQGARGYTF
TGTGCCAGCAGTTTTCGGCTACTTCAGGGGGCGAGGGGCTACACCTTC
>many|TRBJ2-1|TRBV19|TRBD2
CASRILAGPYNEQFF
TGTGCCAGTAGGATCCTAGCGGGTCCCTACAATGAGCAGTTCTTC
>few|TRBJ2-6|TRBV29-1|NA
CSATSSGANVLTF
TGCAGCGCCACGAGCTCTGGGGCCAACGTCCTGACTTTC
>many|TRBJ2-5|TRBV12-3/TRBV12-4|NA
CASSLFAGQTQYF
TGTGCCAGCAGTTTATTCGCAGGGCAGACCCAGTACTTC
>many|TRBJ1-5|TRBV5-1|NA
CASSLGAPGGQPQHF
TGCGCCAGCAGCTTGGGGGCCCCCGGCGGGCAGCCCCAGCATTTT
>many|TRBJ2-1|TRBV2|NA
CASSEVAEQFF
TGTGCCAGCAGCGAGGTAGCTGAGCAGTTCTTC
>many|TRBJ2-1|TRBV6-1|NA
CASIHTYNEQFF
TGTGCCAGCATCCATACCTACAATGAGCAGTTCTTC
>many|TRBJ2-7|TRBV29-1|TRBD2
CSVPGGEGQYF
TGCAGCGTGCCCGGGGGGGAGGGGCAGTACTTC
>many|TRBJ1-2|TRBV7-8|TRBD1
CASSFEAGGVGRRYTF
TGTGCCAGCAGCTTTGAGGCAGGGGGCGTCGGGCGGCGGTACACCTTC
>many|TRBJ1-1|TRBV28|TRBD1
CASSLGQGAPHPNTEAFF
TGTGCCAGCAGTCTCGGACAGGGAGCCCCTCATCCGAACACTGAAGCTTTCTTT
>many|TRBJ2-7|TRBV6-1|NA
CASTLNRNPYEQYF
TGTGCCAGCACTCTTAACAGAAACCCCTACGAGCAGTACTTC
>many|TRBJ2-1|TRBV5-1|NA
CASSYSNEQFF
TGCGCCAGCAGCTACTCCAATGAGCAGTTCTTC
>many|TRBJ1-2|TRBV6-1|NA
CASSPSGDYGYTF
TGTGCCAGCAGTCCCTCGGGGGACTATGGCTACACCTTC
>many|TRBJ2-1|TRBV20-1|NA
CSAKRAGIYNEQFF
TGCAGTGCTAAACGGGCGGGAATCTACAATGAGCAGTTCTTC
>NA|TRBJ2-1|TRBV11-2|NA
CASSLAAQGGGEQFF
TGTGCCAGCAGCTTAGCTGCACAGGGAGGGGGTGAGCAGTTCTTC
>few|TRBJ1-2|TRBV19|TRBD1
CASRKQGYHGYTF
TGTGCCAGTAGGAAACAGGGGTACCATGGCTACACCTTC
>NA|TRBJ2-7|TRBV18|TRBD2
CASSLEMTSGRSSSYEQYF
TGTGCCAGCTCACTAGAAATGACTAGCGGGAGGTCCAGCTCCTACGAGCAGTACTTC
>NA|TRBJ1-2|TRBV28|TRBD1
CASSSLGQPEGYTF
TGTGCCAGCAGTTCCTTGGGACAGCCCGAGGGCTACACCTTC
>few|TRBJ2-6|TRBV5-1|NA
CASSHERPGQYLSGANVLTF
TGCGCCAGCAGCCACGAGAGACCGGGCCAGTACCTCTCTGGGGCCAACGTCCTGACTTTC
>few|TRBJ2-4|TRBV19|TRBD1
CASTDRADIQYF
TGTGCCAGTACCGACAGGGCTGACATTCAGTACTTC
>NA|TRBJ2-2|TRBV7-3|NA
CASSSQDPTGELFF
TGTGCCAGCAGCTCACAGGATCCCACCGGGGAGCTGTTTTTT
>NA|TRBJ1-6|TRBV5-5|TRBD1
CASSPFRGPPDSPLHF
TGTGCCAGCAGCCCCTTTAGGGGGCCCCCAGATTCACCCCTCCACTTT
>NA|TRBJ2-1|TRBV5-4|NA
CASSAGRIYNEQFF
TGTGCCAGCAGCGCCGGACGGATCTACAATGAGCAGTTCTTC
>many|TRBJ1-3|TRBV11-2|NA
CASSRDNSDTIYF
TGTGCCAGCAGCCGGGACAACTCGGACACCATATATTTT
>many|TRBJ2-1|TRBV10-1|NA
CASSENRRGAREQFF
TGCGCCAGCAGTGAGAATCGGAGGGGGGCTCGAGAGCAGTTCTTC
>NA|TRBJ2-1|TRBV24-1|TRBD2
CATSDMSGRAGNEQFF
TGTGCCACCAGTGATATGAGCGGGAGGGCCGGCAATGAGCAGTTCTTC
>many|TRBJ2-1|TRBV13|TRBD2
CASSLGGTSGYNEQFF
TGTGCCAGCAGCTTAGGTGGAACTAGCGGGTACAATGAGCAGTTCTTC
>many|TRBJ2-5|TRBV20-1|NA
CSAPTHGETQYF
TGCAGTGCCCCCACCCATGGGGAGACCCAGTACTTC
>many|TRBJ2-2|TRBV2|NA
CASRAGELFF
TGTGCCAGTCGGGCCGGGGAGCTGTTTTTT
>few|TRBJ2-3|TRBV9|TRBD1
CASSARKDRVDTQYF
TGTGCCAGCAGCGCTCGCAAAGACAGGGTTGATACGCAGTATTTT
>many|TRBJ2-3|TRBV30|NA
CAWTYGGPSSTDTQYF
TGTGCCTGGACTTATGGGGGTCCTTCCTCCACAGATACGCAGTATTTT
>many|TRBJ1-3|TRBV12-3/TRBV12-4|NA
CASSYRVPGGNTIYF
TGTGCCAGCAGCTACCGAGTCCCTGGCGGGAACACCATATATTTT
>NA|TRBJ1-1|TRBV20-1|NA
CSALHNTEAFF
TGCAGTGCTCTACATAACACTGAAGCTTTCTTT
>many|TRBJ1-2|TRBV2|NA
CASSLAGALLNGYTF
TGTGCCAGTTCCCTCGCAGGGGCCCTATTGAATGGCTACACCTTC
>many|TRBJ1-1|TRBV27|NA
CASSFRIENEAFF
TGTGCCAGCAGTTTCCGGATTGAGAATGAAGCTTTCTTT
>few|TRBJ2-4|TRBV4-3|TRBD1
CASSHPGTGKNIQYF
TGCGCCAGCAGCCACCCTGGGACAGGGAAAAACATTCAGTACTTC
>NA|TRBJ2-1|TRBV20-1|TRBD2
CSANRLAETEQFF
TGCAGTGCTAACCGACTAGCGGAGACAGAGCAGTTCTTC
>NA|TRBJ2-3|TRBV9|NA
CASSVTRTDTQYF
TGTGCCAGCAGCGTGACTCGAACAGATACGCAGTATTTT
>NA|TRBJ2-1|TRBV9|TRBD2
CASSVTSGEQFF
TGTGCCAGCAGCGTCACTAGCGGTGAGCAGTTCTTC
>many|TRBJ2-7|TRBV11-2|TRBD1
CASSLETGAGWQYF
TGTGCCAGCAGCTTAGAGACAGGGGCCGGGTGGCAGTACTTC
>few|TRBJ1-4|TRBV18|NA
CASSPYSGSNEKLFF
TGTGCCAGCTCACCCTACTCAGGGAGTAATGAAAAACTGTTTTTT
>NA|TRBJ2-3|TRBV15|TRBD1
CATVGDRAGTDTQYF
TGTGCCACCGTTGGGGACAGGGCTGGCACAGATACGCAGTATTTT
>NA|TRBJ1-3|TRBV5-1|TRBD1
CASSYRQGIGNTIYF
TGCGCCAGCAGCTATAGACAGGGCATTGGAAACACCATATATTTT
>many|TRBJ2-7|TRBV5-1|TRBD1
CASSSGQHLRYEQYF
TGCGCCAGCAGCTCGGGACAGCACCTTCGCTACGAGCAGTACTTC
>many|TRBJ1-5|TRBV9|NA
CASTPSPGDQPQHF
TGTGCCAGCACCCCCAGTCCAGGGGACCAGCCCCAGCATTTT
>NA|TRBJ2-1|TRBV11-2|NA
CASSRSGTNYNEQFF
TGTGCCAGCAGCCGTTCCGGGACAAATTACAATGAGCAGTTCTTC
>many|TRBJ2-5|TRBV2|NA
CASSVGGPPGETQYF
TGTGCCAGCAGTGTGGGGGGCCCTCCGGGGGAGACCCAGTACTTC
>many|TRBJ2-1|TRBV5-6|TRBD1
CASSRAPGGDTYNEQFF
TGTGCCAGCAGCAGGGCTCCAGGGGGTGATACCTACAATGAGCAGTTCTTC
>few|TRBJ2-2|TRBV20-1|TRBD2
CSTLRTSGGTGELFF
TGCAGTACCCTACGGACTAGCGGTGGCACCGGGGAGCTGTTTTTT
>NA|TRBJ2-3|TRBV12-3/TRBV12-4|NA
CASSLQGQGTDTQYF
TGTGCCAGCAGTTTACAAGGGCAGGGAACAGATACGCAGTATTTT
>many|TRBJ2-7|TRBV6-2/TRBV6-3|TRBD2
CASSYSRGGTRDEQYF
TGTGCCAGCAGTTACTCACGCGGGGGGACCCGAGACGAGCAGTACTTC
>many|TRBJ2-7|TRBV3-1|TRBD2
CASSQLAGVDEQYF
TGTGCCAGCAGCCAACTAGCGGGAGTAGACGAGCAGTACTTC
>NA|TRBJ2-2|TRBV5-6|NA
CASKRLAHSNTGELFF
TGTGCCAGCAAGCGACTCGCACATTCGAACACCGGGGAGCTGTTTTTT
>NA|TRBJ2-3|TRBV5-6|NA
CASSWGPSTDTQYF
TGTGCCAGCAGCTGGGGACCAAGCACAGATACGCAGTATTTT
>many|TRBJ2-7|TRBV6-1|NA
CASSDSGVGQYF
TGTGCCAGCAGTGACTCGGGGGTCGGGCAGTACTTC
>many|TRBJ2-1|TRBV10-3|NA
CAISESELSYNEQFF
TGTGCCATCAGTGAGTCTGAACTCTCCTACAATGAGCAGTTCTTC
>many|TRBJ1-1|TRBV10-3|NA
CAISSFTRTPTEAFF
TGTGCCATCAGTTCCTTCACCCGGACGCCTACTGAAGCTTTCTTT